These 2 T cell receptor beta chains came from one sample sequenced in a study of graft-versus-host responses after intestinal transplantation (dated by TCRdb to the early 2020s). The library was produced with the immunoSEQ multiplex PCR assay. TCRdb took this table from immuneACCESS and kept in-frame rearrangements with V and J called. Such tables lack part of the clones; where checked against another copy, unresolved V genes explain under half of the gap, and the rest is unexplained. The sample yields around 43,000 clones; more than 85% were counted once. The ten largest clonotypes hold 4.4% of the sample. Sequencing was performed on PBMCs, taken 524 days after transplant. The receptor source for this set is a human patient who received an intestinal transplant, so some T cells may come from the graft donor.

The chain recombines TRBV28 with TRBJ2-2, with D tentatively TRBD2 (5 bases). The CDR3 length is 13 residues. Germline values: CDR1 MDHEN, CDR2 SYDVKM. The V and J ends lost 5 bases and 7 bases respectively, with 11 bases between them. The CDR3 DNA reads TGTGCCAGCAGTCTAAGCGCGGGCGGGGAGCTGTTTTTT. Translation gives CASSLSAGGELFF.

The genes are TRBV7-2 and TRBJ2-7, with 13 bases that match TRBD2. V was clipped by 1 base and J by 4 bases; unmatched bases: 13. The germline CDR1 and CDR2 sequences are SGHTA and FQGNSA. CDR3 length equals 19 residues. The CDR3 region is CASSLGIRRLAGGRYEQYF. For the CDR3, the DNA is TGTGCCAGCAGCTTAGGCATCAGGAGACTAGCGGGAGGAAGGTACGAGCAGTACTTC.